The clone carrying this T cell receptor beta chain showed up many times. The target antigen is unknown. TCR beta CDR3 region amplification was performed from RNA transcripts. First-round RT-PCR of the TCR CDR3 relied on the HTBI primer set. From the multiplex PCR reads, TCRdb called clonotypes with MiXCR, one entry per CDR3 protein. The data contain roughly 800,000 distinct CDR3 sequences, around 39% of them seen just once; the ten biggest clones take up about 8.9%. The sample originates from a study of T cells in Graves' hyperthyroidism and ophthalmopathy. Regarding the study as a whole: Before onset, ophthalmopathy was predicted by the model a median roughly six months earlier.

Those with hyperthyroidism were 18 to 65 years old, newly diagnosed, and ill for under 2 months. The TCR comes from a man aged 18 to 29 with Graves' hyperthyroidism. Sequenced: blood.

The CDR3 sequence is CASSADGSYEQYF. The CDR3 coding sequence is TGTGCCAGCAGTGCTGACGGCAGCTACGAGCAGTACTTC. This chain connects TRBV2 to TRBJ2-7; D is uncertain. The ends were cut back, 4 bases at V and 3 bases at J, with 10 bases in the middle. The CDR3 sequence is 13 residues long. Germline V lookup: CDR1 SNHLY, CDR2 FYNNEI.